Shown below are 30 T cell receptor beta chains from a single sample sequenced in a study of T cell responses to AZD1222 COVID-19 vaccine. Only in-frame clones appear in the TCRdb table, and some are missing; sequencing was by immunoSEQ multiplex PCR. The repertoire holds around 140,000 clones, with 65% to 90% as singletons. The sequencing used peripheral blood, collected 28 days after the second dose of the MenACWY control vaccine. These receptors came from an adult who received the MenACWY meningococcal vaccine as a control.

The chain joins TRBV30 to TRBJ1-4; 9 bases align to TRBD1. This CDR3 is 13 amino acids long. Per germline, CDR1 GTSNPN and CDR2 SVGIG (reference sequence). The ends lost 7 bases at V and 5 bases at J; junction bases unmatched: 5. The CDR3 DNA follows: TGTGCCTCCGGAGGACAGGGGAATGAAAAACTGTTTTTT. It is translated as CASGGQGNEKLFF.

The chain employs TRBV28 and TRBJ2-6; D possibly corresponds to TRBD2 (6 bases). CDR1 MDHEN and CDR2 SYDVKM come from the germline V gene. The CDR3 runs to 16 residues. V was pared by 7 bases and J by 1 base, with 14 bases between. The CDR3 DNA reads TGTGCCAGCACTGCAATAGGAGGGTCTGGGGCCAACGTCCTGACTTTC. Protein: CASTAIGGSGANVLTF.

The rearrangement joins TRBV19 to TRBJ2-6; no firm D call. Germline V CDR1 and CDR2: LNHDA, SQIVND (reference sequence). Trimming pared 9 bases from V and 0 bases from J, leaving 12 bases between. The CDR3 covers 15 residues. The CDR3 DNA sequence: TGTGCCAGCAAGGACCGACGCTCTGGGGCCAACGTCCTGACTTTC. Its protein product is CASKDRRSGANVLTF.

The rearrangement uses TRBV11-2 and TRBJ1-5; TRBD1 agrees at 8 bases. This CDR3 contains 15 residues. The V gene end was trimmed by 5 bases and the J gene end by 6 bases; junction bases not matched to a gene: 9. Germline V CDR1 and CDR2: SGHAT, FQNNGV. The CDR3 coding sequence is TGTGCCAGCAGCGAAAACAGGGGGGGAGGTCAGCCCCAGCATTTT. Encoded protein: CASSENRGGGQPQHF.

The chain recombines TRBV29-1 with TRBJ1-2; D is unresolved. From germline, CDR1 is SQVTM and CDR2 ANQGSEA. Trimming removed 1 base from V and 13 bases from J, with 13 bases in between. The CDR3 sequence is 11 residues long. Here the CDR3 DNA reads TGCAGCGTTGAAGTCGCAGGCCTATCCACCTTC. It translates to CSVEVAGLSTF.

The genes are TRBV3-1 (or the pseudogene TRBV3-2) and TRBJ2-2; 15 bases line up with TRBD2. CDR1 and CDR2 (germline): LGHDT, YNNKEL (reference sequence). The trim removed 4 bases at V and 1 base at J, leaving 7 bases unmatched. The CDR3 consists of 19 residues. This CDR3 reads CASSRWGLAGGQNTGELFF. DNA of the CDR3: TGTGCCAGCAGCCGCTGGGGACTAGCGGGGGGCCAGAACACCGGGGAGCTGTTTTTT.

The chain links TRBV12-3 or TRBV12-4 to TRBJ2-5; D uncertain. This CDR3 has 13 amino acids. Trimming cost V 6 bases and J 3 bases, with 11 bases left between them. The CDR3 reads CASSSDGEETQYF. CDR3 DNA: TGTGCCAGCAGCTCGGACGGAGAAGAGACCCAGTACTTC.

This clone was observed once. The chain carries TRBV7-3 and TRBJ2-2; D is ambiguous. Trimming shortened V by 7 bases and J by 7 bases, and 10 bases separated the two germline ends. The CDR3 consists of 12 residues. The germline gives CDR1 SGHTA, CDR2 FQGTGA. CDR3 coding DNA: TGTGCCAGCACCCGGGCTCACGGGGAGCTGTTTTTT. It translates to CASTRAHGELFF.

The genes are TRBV7-2 and TRBJ1-6; possibly TRBD1 for D (5 bases). The CDR3 consists of 15 residues. The germline CDR1 and CDR2 sequences are SGHTA and FQGNSA. The V gene lost 1 base and the J gene lost 10 bases, with 14 bases spanning the gap. CDR3 sequence: CASSLVGDSGSPLHF. CDR3 coding DNA: TGTGCCAGCAGCTTAGTGGGGGATTCGGGATCACCCCTCCACTTT. The entire variable domain, with the rest obtained from reference TRBV7-2 and TRBJ1-6, is as follows: GAGVSQSPSNKVTEKGKDVELRCDPISGHTALYWYRQSLGQGLEFLIYFQGNSAPDKSGLPSDRFSAERTGGSVSTLTIQRTQQEDSAVYLCASSLVGDSGSPLHFGNGTRLTVT.

The table lists this clone with a few counts. The chain carries TRBV5-1 and TRBJ1-1; a weak D match, TRBD1 (6 bases). CDR1 is SGHRS and CDR2 is YFSETQ in the germline V gene. The CDR3 covers 13 residues. Trimming left V 0 bases short and J 6 bases short, with 9 bases between. The CDR3 region has the DNA TGCGCCAGCAGCTTGGGGGGGACATCTGAAGCTTTCTTT. Protein product: CASSLGGTSEAFF.

This clone showed up just a few times. DNA for the CDR3: TGTGCCAGCAGCCAAGGTCGGGGACAGTGGACCGGGGAGCTGTTTTTT. Protein sequence: CASSQGRGQWTGELFF. V usage is TRBV3-1 (or the pseudogene TRBV3-2) and J usage is TRBJ2-2; 7 nucleotides align to TRBD1. The trim removed 1 base at V and 5 bases at J, leaving 7 bases unmatched. Germline-derived CDR1 and CDR2 are LGHDT and YNNKEL (reference sequence). The CDR3 loop spans 16 amino acids.

The chain uses TRBV9 and TRBJ2-1; 10 bases match TRBD2. Germline CDR1 SGDLS, CDR2 YYNGEE. CDR3 length: 15 amino acids. J gave up 9 bases and V 4 bases, and 10 bases lay outside the gene matches. CDR3 sequence (DNA): TGTGCCAGCAGCCCCCGGAGCGGGGGGGCGGGTGAGCAGTTCTTC. This codes for CASSPRSGGAGEQFF. Together with reference TRBV9 and TRBJ2-1, the CDR3 gives the full variable domain: DSGVTQTPKHLITATGQRVTLRCSPRSGDLSVYWYQQSLDQGLQFLIQYYNGEERAKGNILERFSAQQFPDLHSELNLSSLELGDSALYFCASSPRSGGAGEQFFGPGTRLTVL.

J is TRBJ2-7 and V is TRBV11-2; D is uncertain. Trimming cost V 3 bases and J 6 bases, with 12 bases left between them. CDR3 length: 13 amino acids. Germline V gene data show CDR1 as SGHAT and CDR2 as FQNNGV. In nucleotides, the CDR3 is TGTGCCAGCAGCTTCTCTGAATTACGCGAGCAGTACTTC. It yields the protein CASSFSELREQYF.

This clone was observed a handful of times. The chain has TRBV5-1 and TRBJ1-4, with D uncertain. The CDR3 sequence is 13 residues long. Looked up from germline, CDR1 is SGHRS and CDR2 is YFSETQ. Trimming cost V 0 bases and J 5 bases, with 5 bases left between them. The CDR3 nucleotides read TGCGCCAGCAGCTTGGAAGGGAATGAAAAACTGTTTTTT. It yields the protein CASSLEGNEKLFF.

The chain has TRBV6-6 and TRBJ2-7; the D gene could be TRBD1 or TRBD2 (5 bases each). Germline V gives CDR1 MNHNY, CDR2 SVGAGI (reference sequence). V was pared by 4 bases and J by 0 bases, with 13 bases between. The CDR3 is 15 amino acids. The chain's CDR3 is CASSSSGTVSYEQYF. The DNA of the CDR3 is TGTGCCAGCAGTTCGTCCGGGACGGTCTCCTACGAGCAGTACTTC.

The V and J genes are TRBV9 and TRBJ1-1, with D tentatively TRBD1 (5 bases). This CDR3 spans 12 amino acids. Trimming left V 0 bases short and J 11 bases short, with 11 bases between. Germline loops: CDR1 SGDLS, CDR2 YYNGEE. CDR3 loop: CASSVVGGPAFF. CDR3 nucleotide sequence: TGTGCCAGCAGCGTAGTTGGGGGTCCGGCTTTCTTT.

The chain couples TRBV19 to TRBJ2-1; 12 bases are shared with TRBD1. Trimming took 7 bases from V and 0 from J; bases not matched to a gene: 1. Germline CDR1 and CDR2: LNHDA and SQIVND (reference sequence). The CDR3 covers 15 residues. The CDR3 DNA sequence: TGTGCCAGTATGGGACAGGGGGCCTCCTACAATGAGCAGTTCTTC. Translation: CASMGQGASYNEQFF.

The V gene is TRBV4-2, the J gene TRBJ2-3; possible D gene TRBD1, 6 bases. Trimming left V 0 bases short and J 11 bases short, with 15 bases between. This CDR3 contains 14 residues. Germline V CDR1 and CDR2: LGHNA, YNFKEQ. The CDR3 DNA is TGTGCCAGCAGCCAAGATCAGGGGAGTCGTAAGCAGTATTTT. Residues: CASSQDQGSRKQYF.

The chain links TRBV3-1 (or the pseudogene TRBV3-2) to TRBJ2-3, with D unresolved. Germline CDR1 and CDR2: LGHDT and YNNKEL (reference sequence). The ends were cut back, 1 base at V and 3 bases at J, with 8 bases in the middle. There are 14 residues in the CDR3. This chain's CDR3 is CASSQAYRTDTQYF. The DNA of the CDR3 is TGTGCCAGCAGCCAAGCGTATAGGACAGATACGCAGTATTTT.

This chain links TRBV4-1 with TRBJ2-2; 7 bases match TRBD1. From germline, CDR1 is MGHRA and CDR2 YSYEKL. The CDR3 is 17 amino acids. V shed 4 bases, J shed 3 bases, and the junction held 11 bases outside the gene matches. This CDR3 is CASSPQGSDRDTGELFF. The CDR3 bases are TGCGCCAGCAGCCCCCAAGGTAGTGACAGGGACACCGGGGAGCTGTTTTTT.

The chain is built from TRBV3-1 (or the pseudogene TRBV3-2) and TRBJ1-6; the match to TRBD1 covers 11 bases. After removal of 1 base from V and 10 bases from J, the junction contained 6 bases not matched to a gene. Germline V gene lookup returns CDR1 LGHDT and CDR2 YNNKEL (reference sequence). The length of the CDR3 is 16 residues. The CDR3 DNA follows: TGTGCCAGCAGCCAAGGGGACAGGGGGGTTCGCTCACCCCTCCACTTT. This translates into CASSQGDRGVRSPLHF.

This chain uses TRBV11-2 with TRBJ1-5; D perhaps matches TRBD1 (6 bases). This CDR3 has 14 residues. Deletions cut 5 bases from V and 1 base from J, with 9 bases between. Looked up from germline, CDR1 is SGHAT and CDR2 is FQNNGV. The DNA of the CDR3 is TGTGCCAGCAGCCTCGGACAGAGCAATCAGCCCCAGCATTTT. It specifies CASSLGQSNQPQHF.

The V call is TRBV7-2, the J call TRBJ1-5; weak D call: TRBD1 (5 bases). With 5 bases removed from V and 6 bases from J, the gap between germline ends came to 20 bases. This CDR3 contains 16 residues. Per the germline V gene, CDR1 is SGHTA and CDR2 is FQGNSA. This CDR3 is CASSASRGLLSQPQHF. CDR3 bases: TGTGCCAGCAGCGCCTCCCGGGGCTTGTTGAGTCAGCCCCAGCATTTT.

The chain uses TRBV9 and TRBJ2-7, with D possibly TRBD2 on 5 matching bases. CDR3 length: 14 residues. In germline, CDR1 is SGDLS, CDR2 YYNGEE. V lost 0 bases and J lost 4, with 11 bases in between. The CDR3: CASSVGGWEYEQYF. The CDR3 DNA reads TGTGCCAGCAGCGTAGGAGGGTGGGAGTACGAGCAGTACTTC.

The V call is TRBV9, the J call TRBJ2-3; TRBD2 matches at 8 bases. The CDR3 is 16 amino acids. V trimming: 0 bases; J trimming: 4 bases; junction bases outside the gene matches: 7. CDR1 and CDR2 from the germline V gene are SGDLS and YYNGEE. CDR3 protein: CASSVDDGRAPDTQYF. The CDR3 nucleotides read TGTGCCAGCAGCGTAGACGACGGGAGGGCCCCAGATACGCAGTATTTT.

The chain uses TRBV27 and TRBJ1-5, with unresolved D. The germline V gene has CDR1 MNHEY and CDR2 SMNVEV (reference sequence). V was cut by 7 bases and J by 9 bases, with 7 bases left in between. The CDR3 totals 10 residues. The CDR3 nucleotides read TGTGCCAGCAAGGCGGGGCCCCAGCATTTT. This sequence encodes CASKAGPQHF.

This clone was observed a few times. The chain combines TRBV18 with TRBJ1-2; the D gene is possibly TRBD1 (5 bases). Trimming removed 6 bases from V and 4 bases from J, with 12 bases in between. This CDR3 has 13 residues. Germline V CDR1 and CDR2: KGHSH, LQKENI. CDR3 residues: CASSRQNSYGYTF. CDR3 DNA sequence: TGTGCCAGCTCCCGACAGAACTCCTATGGCTACACCTTC.

The chain links TRBV11-3 to TRBJ1-3; D call uncertain. The CDR3 totals 14 residues. V gave up 2 bases and J gave up 0 bases, with 5 bases separating them. Germline values: CDR1 SGHNT, CDR2 YENEEA. The CDR3 is CASSLRLSGNTIYF. DNA of the CDR3: TGTGCCAGCAGCTTACGACTCTCTGGAAACACCATATATTTT.

The rearrangement links TRBV7-3 to TRBJ2-1; 7 bases are shared with TRBD1. The V gene end was trimmed by 2 bases and the J gene end by 4 bases; junction bases not matched to a gene: 5. The CDR3 sequence is 15 residues long. CDR1 and CDR2 from the germline V gene are SGHTA and FQGTGA. In nucleotides, the CDR3 is TGTGCCAGCAGCTTACAGGGGGTGGTATACAATGAGCAGTTCTTC. It encodes CASSLQGVVYNEQFF.

This sequence joins TRBV6-5 and TRBJ1-2; D is perhaps TRBD1 (5 bases). V was cut by 6 bases and J by 2 bases, with 13 bases left in between. This CDR3 region has 14 residues. The germline gives CDR1 MNHEY, CDR2 SVGAGI. The CDR3 reads CASSPGTANYGYTF. Written as DNA, the CDR3 is TGTGCCAGCAGCCCCGGGACGGCGAACTATGGCTACACCTTC.